The 4 T cell receptor beta chains presented below share a single source sample, sequenced in a study of blood T cell repertoires in COVID-19. Here immunoSEQ multiplex PCR was the method, and the copy in TCRdb shows in-frame clones only, minus some. The data contain approximately 230,000 clones, 88% of them singletons. The sample consisted of peripheral blood. The receptors originated from a woman in her 30s with COVID-19, enrolled during active disease.

The chain recombines TRBV6-2 or TRBV6-3 with TRBJ2-3, with TRBD1 as a possible D gene (5 bases). The V gene lost 6 bases and the J gene lost 0 bases, with 16 bases spanning the gap. The germline V gene has CDR1 MNHEY and CDR2 SVGEGT. This CDR3 has 16 residues. In nucleotides, the CDR3 is TGTGCCAGCAGCGCCCCATTGGGGCCAAGCACAGATACGCAGTATTTT. It translates to CASSAPLGPSTDTQYF.

The chain employs TRBV5-4 and TRBJ1-4; D is possibly TRBD1 (6 bases). The CDR3 covers 14 residues. Germline CDR1 reads SGHNT; CDR2 reads YYREEE (reference sequence). Trimming left V 0 bases short and J 6 bases short, with 9 bases between. Written as DNA, the CDR3 is TGTGCCAGCAGCTTGGAACAGGGACATGAAAAACTGTTTTTT. Encoded protein: CASSLEQGHEKLFF.

The J gene is TRBJ2-1, the V gene TRBV10-2; D perhaps matches TRBD2 (6 bases). Germline lookup yields CDR1 WSHSY and CDR2 SAAADI. This CDR3 spans 14 amino acids. The ends were cut back, 4 bases at V and 5 bases at J, with 12 bases in the middle. This chain's CDR3 is CASSVRGINNEQFF. For the CDR3, the DNA is TGCGCCAGCAGTGTACGGGGGATCAACAATGAGCAGTTCTTC.

V is TRBV19 and J is TRBJ1-6; 8 positions match TRBD1. Germline V CDR1 and CDR2: LNHDA, SQIVND (reference sequence). V dropped 3 bases and J dropped 11; count of bases not matched to a gene: 6. The CDR3 runs 14 residues. Written as DNA, the CDR3 is TGTGCCAGTAGTATGAGGGACAGGTGGGCACCCCTCCACTTT. It encodes CASSMRDRWAPLHF.